This T cell receptor beta chain stems from a study of Tregs in tolerant kidney transplant recipients. Study-level background: The nonmyeloablative bone marrow transplants came from related graft donors, with transient mixed chimerism. Study findings and constraints: Expanding Tregs on activated donor B cells appeared to best identify donor-specific TCRbeta clones. Nucleotide sequences could not be compared across some patients' samples due to primer changes. Validation in larger populations is needed because few patients were studied.

V was pared by 1 base and J by 4 bases, with 7 bases between. This CDR3 comprises 13 residues. Germline V CDR1 and CDR2: KGHSH, LQKENI. Points on this clone: Its specificity is unknown. The read halts 3 residues ahead of the CDR3 end, with the missing end drawn from the germline J gene.

TCRdb's table, derived via immunoSEQ multiplex PCR, lists solely in-frame clones and lacks some. The sample table sets out 45,000 to 55,000 clones. Sequenced material: CD4+ T cells from blood, taken before the transplant. This TCR was sampled from a human donor who received a combined kidney and bone marrow transplant. The J gene is TRBJ2-5, the V gene TRBV18; D is unresolved. This chain's CDR3 is CASSPLPGETQYF. CDR3 DNA, as far as it was read: TGTGCCAGCTCACCACTACCGGGAGAGACC.